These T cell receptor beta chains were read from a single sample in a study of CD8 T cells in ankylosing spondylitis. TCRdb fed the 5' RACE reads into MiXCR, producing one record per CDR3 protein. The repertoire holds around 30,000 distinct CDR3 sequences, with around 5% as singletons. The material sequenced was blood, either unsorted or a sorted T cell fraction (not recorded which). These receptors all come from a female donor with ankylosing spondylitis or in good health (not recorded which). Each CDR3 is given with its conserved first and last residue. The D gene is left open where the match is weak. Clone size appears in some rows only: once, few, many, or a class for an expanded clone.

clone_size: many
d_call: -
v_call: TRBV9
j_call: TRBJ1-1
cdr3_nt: TGTGCCAGCAGCGTAGGGGGGTCTAACACTGAAGCTTTCTTT
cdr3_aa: CASSVGGSNTEAFF

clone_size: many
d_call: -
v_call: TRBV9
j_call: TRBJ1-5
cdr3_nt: TGTGCCAGCAGCGTAGCACCCGGCAATCAGCCCCAGCATTTT
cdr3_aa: CASSVAPGNQPQHF

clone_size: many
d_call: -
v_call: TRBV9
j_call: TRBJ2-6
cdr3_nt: TGTGCCAGCAGCGTAGGCTCCCAGGGGGCCAACGTCCTGACTTTC
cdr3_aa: CASSVGSQGANVLTF

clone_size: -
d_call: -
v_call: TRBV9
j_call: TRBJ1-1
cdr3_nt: TGTGCCAGCAGCGCCCATCAGGGTAGGAACACTGAAGCTTTCTTT
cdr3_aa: CASSAHQGRNTEAFF

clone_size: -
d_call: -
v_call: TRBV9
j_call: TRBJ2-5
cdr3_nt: TGTGCCAGCTCTCCCGGGCGGGAAGTTTTCGAAGAGACCCAGTACTTC
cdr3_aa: CASSPGREVFEETQYF

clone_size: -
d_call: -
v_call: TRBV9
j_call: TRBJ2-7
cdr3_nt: TGTGCCAGCAGCGTAGCACTAGACTCCTACGAGCAGTACTTC
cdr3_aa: CASSVALDSYEQYF

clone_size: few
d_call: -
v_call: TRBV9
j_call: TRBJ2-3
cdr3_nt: TGTGCCAGCAGCGCTGGGGGCACAGATACGCAGTATTTT
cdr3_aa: CASSAGGTDTQYF

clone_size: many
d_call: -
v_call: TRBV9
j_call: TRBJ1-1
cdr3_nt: TGTGCCAGCAGCGTAGCTTCGAGGGACACTGAAGCTTTCTTT
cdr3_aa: CASSVASRDTEAFF

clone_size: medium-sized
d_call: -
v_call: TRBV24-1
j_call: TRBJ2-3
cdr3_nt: TGTGCCACCGGACTACGCATAACCCCGGCTACGCAGTATTTT
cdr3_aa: CATGLRITPATQYF

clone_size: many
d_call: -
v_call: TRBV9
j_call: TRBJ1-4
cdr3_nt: TGTGCCAGCAGCGTGACAGCAACTAATGAAAAACTGTTTTTT
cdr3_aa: CASSVTATNEKLFF

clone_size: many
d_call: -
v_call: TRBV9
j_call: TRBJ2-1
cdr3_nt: TGTGCCAGCAGCGTAGCTAGGAGCGGAGGTGAGCAGTTCTTC
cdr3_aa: CASSVARSGGEQFF

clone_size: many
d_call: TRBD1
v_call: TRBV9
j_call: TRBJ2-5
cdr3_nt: TGTGCCAGCAGCGACACAGGGGGTGTGGAGACCCAGTACTTC
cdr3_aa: CASSDTGGVETQYF

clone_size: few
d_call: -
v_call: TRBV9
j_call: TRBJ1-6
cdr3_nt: TGTGCCAGCAGCTTGAGGACAGACAATAATTCACCCCTCCACTTT
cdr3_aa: CASSLRTDNNSPLHF

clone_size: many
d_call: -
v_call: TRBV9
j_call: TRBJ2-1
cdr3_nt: TGTGCCAGCAGCGTAGCTGGGCCCCAGGGTGAGCAGTTCTTC
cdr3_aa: CASSVAGPQGEQFF

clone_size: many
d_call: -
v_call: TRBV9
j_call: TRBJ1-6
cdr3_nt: TGTGCCAGCAGCCCCCACCAGGCGGGGAATTCACCCCTCCACTTT
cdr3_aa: CASSPHQAGNSPLHF

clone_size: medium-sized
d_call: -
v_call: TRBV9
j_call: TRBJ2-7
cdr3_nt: TGTGCCAGCAGCGTAAGTCTGGACACCGCCTACGAGCAGTACTTC
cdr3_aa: CASSVSLDTAYEQYF

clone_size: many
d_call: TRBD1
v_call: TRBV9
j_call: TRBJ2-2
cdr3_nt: TGTGCCAGCAGCGTAGGCAGGGGGCTAGGCACCGGGGAGCTGTTTTTT
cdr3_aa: CASSVGRGLGTGELFF

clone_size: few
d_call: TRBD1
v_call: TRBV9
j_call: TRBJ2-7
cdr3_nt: TGTGCCAGCAGCGTAGGGGGACAGGGGTCCTACGAGCAGTACTTC
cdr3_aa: CASSVGGQGSYEQYF

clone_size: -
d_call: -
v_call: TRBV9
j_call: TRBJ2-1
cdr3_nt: TGTGCCAGCACCCTCCTTGGGGACATGTCCTACAATGAGCAGTTCTTC
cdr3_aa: CASTLLGDMSYNEQFF

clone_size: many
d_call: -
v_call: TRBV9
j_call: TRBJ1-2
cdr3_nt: TGTGCCAGCAGCCCCAGGACAGCTTCTAACTATGGCTACACCTTC
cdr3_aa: CASSPRTASNYGYTF

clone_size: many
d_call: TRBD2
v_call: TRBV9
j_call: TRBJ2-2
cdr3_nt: TGTGCCAGCAGCGTAGATCTAGCGGGGGGACCTAGGGCCGGGGAGCTGTTTTTT
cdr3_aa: CASSVDLAGGPRAGELFF

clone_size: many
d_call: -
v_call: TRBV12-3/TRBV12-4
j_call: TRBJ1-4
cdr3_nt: TGTGCCAGCAGTGTTTACTTTAGCCAATTATTT
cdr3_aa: CASSVYFSQLF

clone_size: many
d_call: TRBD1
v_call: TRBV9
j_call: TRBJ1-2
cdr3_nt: TGTGCCAGCAGCGATAGCCGGACAGGGGGCGCAAGCTATGGCTACACCTTC
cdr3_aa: CASSDSRTGGASYGYTF

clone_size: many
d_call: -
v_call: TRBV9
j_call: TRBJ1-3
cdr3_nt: TGTGCCAGCAGCGAAGGGGGCTCTGGAAACACCATATATTTT
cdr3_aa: CASSEGGSGNTIYF

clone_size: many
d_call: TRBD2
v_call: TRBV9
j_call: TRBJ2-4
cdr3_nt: TGTGCCAGCAGCACCGACGGGGGGGCGAACATTCAGTACTTC
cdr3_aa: CASSTDGGANIQYF

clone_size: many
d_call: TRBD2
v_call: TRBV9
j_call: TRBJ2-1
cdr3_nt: TGTGCCAGCAGCGTAGAGGCGAGGACTAGCGGGGGGCTTGAGCAGTTCTTC
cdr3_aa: CASSVEARTSGGLEQFF

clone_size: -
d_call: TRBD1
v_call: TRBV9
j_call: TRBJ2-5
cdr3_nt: TGTGCCAGCAGCGACGGGACAGGGGGAAAGACCCAGTACTTC
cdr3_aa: CASSDGTGGKTQYF

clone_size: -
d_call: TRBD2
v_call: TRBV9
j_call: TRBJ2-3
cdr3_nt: TGTGCCAGCAGCGTAGCCACCCTAGCGGGGGGCACAGATACGCAGTATTTT
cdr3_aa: CASSVATLAGGTDTQYF

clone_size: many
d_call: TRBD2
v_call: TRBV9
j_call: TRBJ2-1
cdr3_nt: TGTGCCAGCAGCCACGGACTAGATGAGCAGTTCTTC
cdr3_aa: CASSHGLDEQFF

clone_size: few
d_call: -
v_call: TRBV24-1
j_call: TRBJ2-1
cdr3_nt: TGTGCCACCATCCTCGGGCCTCAGACGTATCTGGTAAACAATGAGCAGTTCTTC
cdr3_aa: CATILGPQTYLVNNEQFF